Each of the 16 T cell receptor beta chains below was sequenced from the same sample in a study of vaccination effects on CD4 cells after COVID-19. Culture proceeded for more than nine days, and CD4+ T cells were then isolated. Their antigens are not known. The table came from immunoSEQ multiplex PCR; TCRdb's copy has only in-frame clones and leaves some out. Counted here are about 72,000 clones, approximately 71% occurring once; the ten biggest clones make up roughly 2%. This specimen consisted of CD4+ T cells from PBMCs cultured without peptide, obtained before COVID-19 vaccination. The receptors derive from a human donor who received a COVID-19 vaccine.

The rearrangement joins TRBV4-1 to TRBJ1-2; TRBD1 matches 7 bases. Germline CDR1 and CDR2: MGHRA and YSYEKL. The CDR3 contains 15 residues. V lost 1 base to trimming and J lost 4 bases; unmatched junction nucleotides: 6. CDR3 sequence reads: CASSQGPTGLYGYTF. The CDR3 bases are TGCGCCAGCAGCCAAGGACCGACAGGGCTCTATGGCTACACCTTC.

This chain connects TRBV24-1 to TRBJ2-1; perhaps D is TRBD1 or TRBD2 (6 bases each). Between the trimmed V and J ends, which lost 4 bases and 6 bases, there was a span of 18 bases. Germline V gene lookup returns CDR1 KGHDR and CDR2 SFDVKD. The CDR3 sequence is 16 residues long. In nucleotides, the CDR3 is TGTGCCACCAGTGACCCACGAGGGGGGTACAGCAATGAGCAGTTCTTC. Protein: CATSDPRGGYSNEQFF.

This chain connects TRBV5-1 to TRBJ2-1, with 10 bases fitting TRBD1. Losses at the gene ends were 6 bases for V and 6 bases for J; bases not matched to a gene: 15. The CDR3 runs 17 residues. CDR1 SGHRS and CDR2 YFSETQ come from the germline V gene. CDR3 amino acids: CASKKSGQGFGGNEQFF. DNA of the CDR3: TGCGCCAGCAAGAAATCGGGACAGGGGTTCGGGGGCAATGAGCAGTTCTTC.

The chain joins TRBV5-1 to TRBJ1-1, with D perhaps matching TRBD1 (6 bases). CDR3 length: 14 residues. The V gene lost 0 bases and the J gene lost 6 bases, with 12 bases spanning the gap. Germline CDR1 and CDR2: SGHRS and YFSETQ. This chain's CDR3 is CASSLDAGAAEAFF. In DNA form, the CDR3 reads TGCGCCAGCAGCTTGGATGCGGGGGCAGCTGAAGCTTTCTTT. The whole variable domain, remainder taken from reference TRBV5-1 and TRBJ1-1, is KAGVTQTPRYLIKTRGQQVTLSCSPISGHRSVSWYQQTPGQGLQFLFEYFSETQRNKGNFPGRFSGRQFSNSRSEMNVSTLELGDSALYLCASSLDAGAAEAFFGQGTRLTVV.

The sample holds a few counts of this clone. CDR3 in amino acids: CASSEFGGATNEKLFF. CDR3 in DNA: TGTGCCAGCAGTGAATTTGGGGGAGCAACTAATGAAAAACTGTTTTTT. The rearrangement links TRBV25-1 to TRBJ1-4; a weak D match, TRBD1 (5 bases). This CDR3 has 16 amino acids. The germline V and J ends were trimmed by 1 base and 0 bases, with 9 bases remaining between them. Germline loops: CDR1 MGHDK, CDR2 SYGVNS. Complete variable domain (other parts from reference TRBV25-1 and TRBJ1-4): EADIYQTPRYLVIGTGKKITLECSQTMGHDKMYWYQQDPGMELHLIHYSYGVNSTEKGDLSSESTVSRIRTEHFPLTLESARPSHTSQYLCASSEFGGATNEKLFFGSGTQLSVL.

The chain carries TRBV9 and TRBJ2-2; 12 bases match TRBD2. Losses at the gene ends were 4 bases for V and 7 bases for J; bases not matched to a gene: 14. Germline CDR1 reads SGDLS; CDR2 reads YYNGEE. The CDR3 is made up of 18 amino acids. CDR3 residues: CASSPRLAGENIRGELFF. The CDR3, as DNA: TGTGCCAGCAGCCCCCGACTAGCGGGGGAGAATATTCGCGGGGAGCTGTTTTTT.

This clone was observed a handful of times. The germline gene is not matched at one end of the junction; a read error may be the cause. This chain uses TRBV23-1 with TRBJ1-1; possibly TRBD1 for D (5 bases). TRBV23-1 has ORF status, its function being uncertain. The CDR3 covers 14 residues. The CDR3 DNA reads TGCGCCAGCAGTCAATCTAGAAGGACGGCGGGGCGTCTCTTT. Encoded protein: CASSQSRRTAGRLF.

The genes are TRBV19 and TRBJ1-2; a weak D match, TRBD1 (5 bases). Trimming removed 4 bases at V and 8 bases at J, with 11 bases between. Per germline, CDR1 LNHDA and CDR2 SQIVND (reference sequence). CDR3 length equals 12 residues. The CDR3 spells CASSTGFWGYTF. Here the CDR3 DNA reads TGTGCCAGTAGTACAGGGTTCTGGGGCTACACCTTC. The variable domain in full, completed from reference TRBV19 and TRBJ1-2, reads DGGITQSPKYLFRKEGQNVTLSCEQNLNHDAMYWYRQDPGQGLRLIYYSQIVNDFQKGDIAEGYSVSREKKESFPLTVTSAQKNPTAFYLCASSTGFWGYTFGSGTRLTVV.

The chain is built from TRBV18 and TRBJ2-5, with unresolved D. Trimming shortened V by 3 bases and J by 3 bases, and 2 bases separated the two germline ends. The CDR3 runs 11 residues. CDR1 and CDR2 (germline): KGHSH, LQKENI. CDR3: CASSPEETQYF. The CDR3 nucleotides are TGTGCCAGCTCACCTGAAGAGACCCAGTACTTC.

There are a few counts of this clone. V gene TRBV18 combines with J gene TRBJ1-2; 7 bases match TRBD1. J gave up 4 bases and V 6 bases, and 11 bases lay outside the gene matches. Germline values: CDR1 KGHSH, CDR2 LQKENI. The CDR3 runs to 15 residues. The CDR3 nucleotides read TGTGCCAGCTCGGAGGGGGCCAACGCCTTCTATGGCTACACCTTC. It is translated as CASSEGANAFYGYTF.

The V and J genes are TRBV15 and TRBJ2-2; 8 bases agree with TRBD2. CDR3 length: 15 amino acids. Germline assignment: CDR1 LNHNV and CDR2 YYDKDF (reference sequence). Losses at the gene ends were 1 base for V and 4 bases for J; bases not matched to a gene: 2. The CDR3 DNA follows: TGTGCCACCAGCAGAGCACTAGCGGTCACCGGGGAGCTGTTTTTT. Translated, it gives CATSRALAVTGELFF.

This chain links TRBV5-1 with TRBJ1-1, with D unresolved. The germline V gene encodes CDR1 SGHRS and CDR2 YFSETQ. The CDR3 length is 13 residues. V was trimmed by 2 bases and J by 5 bases, leaving 10 bases between them. CDR3 coding DNA: TGCGCCAGCAGCTTTGATGCCGGTACTGAAGCTTTCTTT. It encodes CASSFDAGTEAFF.

The V gene is TRBV18, the J gene TRBJ1-2; tentatively, D is TRBD1 (6 bases). Germline CDR1 KGHSH, CDR2 LQKENI. The CDR3 extends over 15 amino acids. Trimming stripped 3 bases from V and 0 bases from J, with 11 bases between. CDR3 coding DNA: TGTGCCAGCTCACCTACAGGGAACACTAACTATGGCTACACCTTC. Translated: CASSPTGNTNYGYTF.

This clone was seen once. The genes are TRBV7-7 and TRBJ2-1; the match to TRBD1 covers 7 bases. This CDR3 spans 14 amino acids. V was clipped by 2 bases and J by 11 bases; unmatched bases: 9. Germline lookup yields CDR1 SSHAT and CDR2 FNYEAQ (reference sequence). The CDR3 nucleotides read TGTGCCAGCAGCTTACCCGGGACAGCAATGAAGCAGTTCTTC. Translation: CASSLPGTAMKQFF.

Note on this clone: This specimen includes other DNA sequences encoding the same CDR3. The genes are TRBV24-1 and TRBJ1-2; weak D call: TRBD1 (5 bases). Germline-derived CDR1 and CDR2 are KGHDR and SFDVKD. The V end lost 3 bases, the J end lost 2 bases, and 12 bases lay between the germline ends. This CDR3 spans 15 amino acids. The CDR3 reads CATSDPGTANYGYTF. CDR3 coding DNA: TGTGCCACCAGTGATCCTGGGACTGCCAACTATGGCTACACCTTC.

The chain is built from TRBV6-2 or TRBV6-3 and TRBJ2-6; possibly TRBD1 for D (6 bases). The CDR3 has 16 amino acids. Germline V gene sequence: CDR1 MNHEY, CDR2 SVGEGT. V was shortened by 6 bases and J by 0 bases, with 12 bases between the two germline ends. Here the CDR3 reads CASSRRQASGANVLTF. Here the CDR3 DNA reads TGTGCCAGCAGCCGACGACAGGCCTCTGGGGCCAACGTCCTGACTTTC.